One sample yielded the 27 T cell receptor beta chains listed below, sequenced in a study of CD8+CD57+ T cells in acquired aplastic anemia (dated by TCRdb to the late 2010s). The sequencer was an Illumina HiSeq 2000. TCR beta VDJ combination and CDR3 sequence profiling used genomic DNA as the template. The raw public reads went through TCRdb reprocessing: fastp at Q25, MiXCR clone calling, in-frame beta chains kept. Records with the same CDR3 protein are collapsed into one entry carrying the most frequent genes and DNA. The sample table holds 100,000 to 150,000 distinct CDR3 sequences, of which around 50% were seen once. Of the sample, under 3% falls within the top ten clones. The sequenced material came from sorted CD4+, CD8+, or CD8+CD57+ T cells (not recorded which) from PBMCs. The receptors shown here come from a human donor in good health, serving as a control.

The J gene is TRBJ2-7, the V gene TRBV7-9; 14 bases fit TRBD2. Trimming took 3 bases from V and 4 from J; bases not matched to a gene: 2. CDR1 is SEHNR and CDR2 is FQNEAQ in the germline V gene (reference sequence). The CDR3 covers 15 residues. CDR3 sequence reads: CASSFGLAGGYEQYF. CDR3 DNA sequence: TGTGCCAGCAGCTTTGGACTAGCGGGGGGATACGAGCAGTACTTC.

In its sample, this clonotype was seen a few times. The CDR3 region is CATSAGTANTEAFF. The CDR3 DNA is TGTGCCACCAGTGCCGGGACAGCGAACACTGAAGCTTTCTTT. This chain connects TRBV24-1 to TRBJ1-1; TRBD1 matches 7 bases. The V gene's germline CDR1 is KGHDR and CDR2 SFDVKD. After removal of 5 bases from V and 1 base from J, the junction contained 3 bases not matched to a gene. The CDR3 is made up of 14 amino acids.

This clonotype was seen ten or more times. The genes are TRBV5-4 and TRBJ1-2; D uncertain. This CDR3 contains 14 residues. Per germline, CDR1 SGHNT and CDR2 YYREEE (reference sequence). Trimming removed 6 bases at V and 2 bases at J, with 14 bases between. CDR3 coding DNA: TGTGCCAGCATCACGGACGGAGCCAACTATGGCTACACCTTC. Encoded protein: CASITDGANYGYTF.

Note on this clonotype: Germline and junction disagree at one end, which may indicate a read error. The chain links TRBV5-4 to TRBJ1-6; D gene unclear. Germline V gene data show CDR1 as SGHNT and CDR2 as YYREEE (reference sequence). The CDR3 runs 15 residues. Here the CDR3 reads CTSTPDGITNSPLHF. The CDR3 nucleotides read TGTACCAGCACCCCTGACGGAATAACTAATTCGCCCCTCCACTTT.

This clonotype was seen a handful of times. The CDR3 loop reads CAMPLGADTEAFF. The CDR3 DNA reads as TGTGCCATGCCTCTAGGGGCGGACACTGAAGCTTTCTTT. The chain couples TRBV10-3 to TRBJ1-1, with D perhaps TRBD1 (5 bases). CDR3 size: 13 residues. CDR1 is ENHRY, CDR2 SYGVKD, per germline. The V end lost 9 bases, the J end lost 3 bases, and 14 bases lay between the germline ends.

This rearrangement joins TRBV19 to TRBJ2-7, with 8 bases lining up with TRBD1. V lost 8 bases to trimming and J lost 2 bases; unmatched junction nucleotides: 5. This CDR3 has 13 amino acids. Per the germline V gene, CDR1 is LNHDA and CDR2 is SQIVND (reference sequence). Here the CDR3 reads CASSDRETYEQYF. DNA of the CDR3: TGTGCCAGTTCGGACAGGGAGACCTACGAGCAGTACTTC.

This clonotype turned up a few times. Being one base from a much bigger clone, this may be a read error. V and J are TRBV5-6 and TRBJ2-7; perhaps TRBD1 as D (5 bases). The V gene lost 3 bases and the J gene lost 6 bases, with 7 bases spanning the gap. CDR1 and CDR2 from the germline V gene are SGHDT and YYEEEE. The CDR3 length is 11 residues. The chain's CDR3 is CASSSGLEQYF. DNA for the CDR3: TGTGCCAGCAGCTCAGGGCTCGAGCAGTACTTC.

V usage is TRBV29-1 and J usage is TRBJ2-1; D is undetermined. CDR1 is SQVTM, CDR2 ANQGSEA, per germline. The CDR3 is 14 residues long. V lost 7 bases to trimming and J lost 0 bases, with 13 bases between them. The chain's CDR3 is CSAEWGNSYNEQFF. DNA of the CDR3: TGCAGCGCAGAATGGGGAAACTCCTACAATGAGCAGTTCTTC.

V usage is TRBV29-1 and J usage is TRBJ1-2; D is unclear. The CDR3 has 11 amino acids. CDR1 and CDR2 from the germline V gene are SQVTM and ANQGSEA. Trimming cost V 3 bases and J 2 bases, with 4 bases left between them. CDR3 residues: CSVEGNYGYTF. The CDR3 DNA follows: TGCAGCGTTGAGGGAAACTATGGCTACACCTTC.

V is TRBV20-1 and J is TRBJ2-7, with TRBD2 as a possible D gene (6 bases). Germline V gene lookup returns CDR1 DFQATT and CDR2 SNEGSKA (reference sequence). With 5 bases removed from V and 5 bases from J, the gap between germline ends came to 19 bases. This CDR3 has 14 residues. CDR3 DNA sequence: TGCAGTGCTGTCCCAGCCGGGAGTCGACACGAGCAGTACTTC. It specifies CSAVPAGSRHEQYF.

This clonotype is judged medium-sized. The DNA for the CDR3 is TGTGCCACCAGCAGAGGGACCACAGATACGCAGTATTTT. Amino acid sequence: CATSRGTTDTQYF. This chain joins TRBV15 and TRBJ2-3; D call uncertain. V lost 1 base to trimming and J lost 2 bases, with 4 bases between them. The CDR3 has 13 amino acids. The V gene's germline CDR1 is LNHNV and CDR2 YYDKDF (reference sequence).

V usage is TRBV7-6 and J usage is TRBJ1-6; D unclear. CDR3 size: 14 residues. Trimming left V 3 bases short and J 6 bases short, with 9 bases between. CDR1 and CDR2 from the germline V gene are SGHVS and FNYEAQ. The CDR3 DNA is TGTGCCAGCAGCTTGATACAGCCTAATTCACCCCTCCACTTT. Amino acid sequence: CASSLIQPNSPLHF. Variable domain in full (rest from reference TRBV7-6 and TRBJ1-6): GAGVSQSPRYKVTKRGQDVALRCDPISGHVSLYWYRQALGQGPEFLTYFNYEAQQDKSGLPNDRFSAERPEGSISTLTIQRTEQRDSAMYRCASSLIQPNSPLHFGNGTRLTVT.

J is TRBJ2-1 and V is TRBV11-1; 8 bases match TRBD1. V was pared by 5 bases and J by 8 bases, with 8 bases of the junction left unmatched. Per the germline V gene, CDR1 is SGHAT and CDR2 is FQDESV (reference sequence). This CDR3 is built from 14 residues. The chain's CDR3 is CASSPRTGTDEQFF. For the CDR3, the DNA is TGTGCCAGCAGCCCGAGGACAGGGACAGATGAGCAGTTCTTC. Complete variable domain (other parts from reference TRBV11-1 and TRBJ2-1): EAEVAQSPRYKITEKSQAVAFWCDPISGHATLYWYRQILGQGPELLVQFQDESVVDDSQLPKDRFSAERLKGVDSTLKIQPAELGDSAMYLCASSPRTGTDEQFFGPGTRLTVL.

This clonotype was recorded at least ten times. The chain links TRBV6-1 to TRBJ1-2, with D unresolved. The germline gives CDR1 MNHNS, CDR2 SASEGT. The germline V and J ends were trimmed by 8 bases and 2 bases, with 15 bases remaining between them. The CDR3 has 14 residues. The CDR3: CASGFGLPNYGYTF. In DNA form, the CDR3 reads TGTGCCAGCGGCTTTGGGCTGCCGAACTATGGCTACACCTTC.

This clonotype was observed many times. The V and J genes are TRBV10-3 and TRBJ2-2; TRBD1 agrees at 7 bases. Germline V lookup: CDR1 ENHRY, CDR2 SYGVKD. The trim removed 10 bases at V and 0 bases at J, leaving 5 bases unmatched. This CDR3 region has 14 residues. The CDR3 protein is CATRTGANTGELFF. The CDR3 coding sequence is TGTGCCACCCGGACAGGCGCGAACACCGGGGAGCTGTTTTTT.

This clonotype came up many times. The rearrangement joins TRBV9 to TRBJ2-5; 10 bases agree with TRBD2. CDR1 is SGDLS, CDR2 YYNGEE, per germline. This CDR3 is built from 14 residues. With V trimmed by 6 bases and J by 1 base, 3 bases remained unmatched. CDR3: CASNQRGGQETQYF. CDR3 nucleotide sequence: TGTGCCAGCAACCAGCGGGGGGGCCAAGAGACCCAGTACTTC.

The V and J genes are TRBV5-1 and TRBJ2-7; D is unresolved. The CDR3 extends over 12 amino acids. CDR1 SGHRS and CDR2 YFSETQ come from the germline V gene. V was pared by 4 bases and J by 5 bases, with 10 bases between. This CDR3 reads CASSPEDDEQYF. CDR3 in DNA: TGCGCCAGCAGCCCCGAAGACGACGAGCAGTACTTC.

This clonotype was observed a few times. This CDR3 fails to terminate in the conserved phenylalanine or tryptophan, so it likely reflects a read error. The chain employs TRBV4-3 and TRBJ2-3, with D perhaps TRBD2 (5 bases). This CDR3 comprises 16 residues. CDR1 and CDR2 (germline): LGHNA, YSLEER. V gave up 0 bases and J gave up 10 bases, with 20 bases separating them. CDR3 residues: CASSQDGGPNPLAQYS. The DNA of the CDR3 is TGCGCCAGCAGCCAAGATGGAGGCCCGAACCCCCTCGCGCAGTATTCT.

This clonotype came up many times. The chain combines TRBV7-9 with TRBJ2-7; TRBD1 is a possible D gene (6 bases). The CDR3 length is 13 residues. The V gene lost 4 bases and the J gene lost 5 bases, with 12 bases spanning the gap. In germline, CDR1 is SEHNR, CDR2 FQNEAQ (reference sequence). The CDR3 loop is CASSSQGYDEQYF. The CDR3 DNA sequence: TGTGCCAGCAGCTCGCAGGGGTACGACGAGCAGTACTTC. The full variable domain, completed using reference TRBV7-9 and TRBJ2-7, is DTGVSQNPRHKITKRGQNVTFRCDPISEHNRLYWYRQTLGQGPEFLTYFQNEAQLEKSRLLSDRFSAERPKGSFSTLEIQRTEQGDSAMYLCASSSQGYDEQYFGPGTRLTVT.

This clonotype occurred many times. The chain carries TRBV6-2 or TRBV6-3 and TRBJ1-1; TRBD1 agrees at 7 bases. After removal of 0 bases from V and 1 base from J, the junction contained 11 bases not matched to a gene. CDR3 length: 18 amino acids. Germline V gene lookup returns CDR1 MNHEY and CDR2 SVGEGT. The CDR3 DNA reads as TGTGCCAGCAGTTACTCAAGGGACAGTCCTAGCGGGAACACTGAAGCTTTCTTT. Translated, it gives CASSYSRDSPSGNTEAFF.

This clonotype occurred once. The chain combines TRBV15 with TRBJ1-4, with TRBD1 as a possible D gene (5 bases). This CDR3 comprises 12 residues. Between the trimmed V and J ends, which lost 8 bases and 11 bases, there was a span of 15 bases. In germline, CDR1 is LNHNV, CDR2 YYDKDF (reference sequence). CDR3 in DNA: TGTGCCACCGGAAAACCGGGGGGGAAACTGTTTTTT. It codes for CATGKPGGKLFF.

This clonotype was picked up a small number of times. A much larger clonotype is one base distant, so this may be a read error. The V and J genes are TRBV6-2 or TRBV6-3 and TRBJ2-7; D gene ambiguous. Germline lookup yields CDR1 MNHEY and CDR2 SVGEGT. CDR3 size: 16 residues. V gave up 6 bases and J gave up 3 bases, with 21 bases separating them. In DNA form, the CDR3 reads TGTGCCAGCAGCCACCCCATGGTCGGGCAACTCTACGAGCAGTACTTC. This translates into CASSHPMVGQLYEQYF.

This clonotype was counted many times. The chain joins TRBV6-2 or TRBV6-3 to TRBJ1-3; D is uncertain. The germline CDR1 and CDR2 sequences are MNHEY and SVGEGT. Trimming cost V 1 base and J 0 bases, with 10 bases left between them. This CDR3 has 16 residues. Here the CDR3 reads CASSYYNPSSGNTIYF. The DNA for the CDR3 is TGTGCCAGCAGTTACTACAATCCAAGCTCTGGAAACACCATATATTTT.

In this sample, this clonotype turned up a few times. The chain is built from TRBV25-1 and TRBJ1-2, with a tentative D call TRBD1 (6 bases). This CDR3 has 14 amino acids. The ends were cut back, 7 bases at V and 7 bases at J, with 19 bases in the middle. Germline CDR1 MGHDK, CDR2 SYGVNS. The CDR3 DNA is TGTGCCAGCAACGCCGGATGGGGGGGGGCTGGCTACACCTTC. This encodes CASNAGWGGAGYTF.

This clonotype was observed at least ten times. CDR3 protein: CASSDRAMSTEAFF. The DNA of the CDR3 is TGTGCCAGTAGTGACAGGGCTATGAGCACTGAAGCTTTCTTT. This rearrangement joins TRBV19 to TRBJ1-1; TRBD1 agrees at 7 bases. Germline values: CDR1 LNHDA, CDR2 SQIVND (reference sequence). CDR3 length: 14 amino acids. V trimming: 5 bases; J trimming: 4 bases; junction bases outside the gene matches: 7.

V usage is TRBV7-2 and J usage is TRBJ2-6; no reliable D call. Germline V gene data show CDR1 as SGHTA and CDR2 as FQGNSA. CDR3 length: 15 residues. Trimming took 5 bases from V and 2 from J, leaving 10 bases between them. CDR3 loop: CASSPNTPGANVLTF. DNA for the CDR3: TGTGCCAGCAGCCCAAACACCCCTGGGGCCAACGTCCTGACTTTC.

In its sample, this clonotype was seen many times. The chain has TRBV5-6 and TRBJ2-5; no reliable D call. Germline V CDR1 and CDR2: SGHDT, YYEEEE. This CDR3 has 15 amino acids. V gave up 1 base and J gave up 1 base, with 11 bases separating them. The CDR3 sequence is CASSLLWGTQETQYF. In DNA form, the CDR3 reads TGTGCCAGCAGCTTGCTATGGGGAACCCAAGAGACCCAGTACTTC. The variable domain in full, completed from reference TRBV5-6 and TRBJ2-5, reads DAGVTQSPTHLIKTRGQQVTLRCSPKSGHDTVSWYQQALGQGPQFIFQYYEEEERQRGNFPDRFSGHQFPNYSSELNVNALLLGDSALYLCASSLLWGTQETQYFGPGTRLLVL.